The clone carrying this T cell receptor beta chain was seen a single time. Its antigen is not identified. V was pared by 3 bases and J by 0 bases, with 14 bases between. Germline V gives CDR1 MDHEN, CDR2 SYDVKM. This CDR3 region has 16 residues. The data originate from a study of OX40 agonist ivuxolimab in advanced cancers. The study, taken as a whole, reports: Normalized T-cell clonal expansion was also low in a subset of nonresponders.

Assay used: immunoSEQ multiplex PCR; TCRdb lists only in-frame clones, some missing. The sample yields roughly 67,000 clones, about 89% seen once. Material: CD4+ or CD8+ T cells sorted from blood, obtained in a trial of the OX40 agonist ivuxolimab. This sequence joins TRBV28 and TRBJ1-2, with unresolved D. The sequence came from an adult with an advanced solid tumor such as melanoma, head and neck, liver or kidney cancer. The CDR3 region has the DNA TGTGCCAGCAGTTTGGGCGGGAGCAGAGCTAACTATGGCTACACCTTC. Translated: CASSLGGSRANYGYTF.